This TCR beta chain was sequenced in a study of shared clonotypes between healthy human individuals. Terminally differentiated effector memory CD45RA+ cells were excluded by CCR7 positive selection of CD45RO-negative cells. Assay: immunoSEQ multiplex PCR; the TCRdb copy retains only in-frame clones and omits some. The sample lists about 2.1 million clones, 93% seen once, with more than 1.5% in the top ten. Sequencing input: naive CD8+ T cells from PBMCs. The source of this sequence is a man younger than 30 in good health. Some clones in this sample may be carry-over from other donors' samples.

The CDR3 DNA is TGTGCCAGCAGCTCCCCCGGGATTTACCAAGAGACCCAGTACTTC. Its translation is CASSSPGIYQETQYF. The rearrangement joins TRBV7-3 to TRBJ2-5; a possible D gene is TRBD2 (5 bases). Germline V CDR1 and CDR2: SGHTA, FQGTGA. V shed 4 bases and J shed 0 bases, with 12 bases lying between them. This CDR3 contains 15 residues.